These 32 T cell receptor beta chains were all obtained from the same sample, sequenced in a study of lymphopenia after photon versus proton radiotherapy (dated by TCRdb to between 2017 and 2020). The library came from the immunoSEQ multiplex PCR assay. The clones in this table, taken by TCRdb from immuneACCESS, are in-frame only. Not every clone is retained; where verified, under half of the shortfall comes from an unresolved V gene, and the cause of the rest is unknown. The sample includes roughly 30,000 clones, with 90% to 95% observed a single time. The ten top clones hold under 0.8% of the sample. The source was peripheral blood, collected from a patient treated with photon-based radiotherapy. Receptor source: a woman between 50 and 59 years old with cholangiocarcinoma.

The chain recombines TRBV6-5 with TRBJ2-3, with unresolved D. Germline V gives CDR1 MNHEY, CDR2 SVGAGI. V lost 0 bases to trimming and J lost 0 bases, with 7 bases between them. The length of the CDR3 is 15 residues. CDR3: CASSYSGSSTDTQYF. The CDR3 DNA reads as TGTGCCAGCAGTTACTCGGGGTCTAGCACAGATACGCAGTATTTT.

The CDR3 DNA is TGTGCCAGTAGGGATGGGACGGCTTTTAATTCACCCCTCCACTTT. Amino acids: CASRDGTAFNSPLHF. This sequence joins TRBV19 and TRBJ1-6; possible D gene TRBD1, 5 bases. Germline V CDR1 and CDR2: LNHDA, SQIVND (reference sequence). Trimming cost V 6 bases and J 6 bases, with 15 bases left between them. CDR3 length equals 15 residues.

This clone has just one count. The V gene is TRBV10-2, the J gene TRBJ1-1; D is perhaps TRBD1 (5 bases). The CDR3 sequence is 11 residues long. V shed 6 bases and J shed 4 bases, with 6 bases lying between them. The germline V gene encodes CDR1 WSHSY and CDR2 SAAADI. DNA for the CDR3: TGCGCCAGCAGCCAGGGCACTGAAGCTTTCTTT. Amino acids: CASSQGTEAFF.

This chain uses TRBV5-1 with TRBJ1-6; no clear D. The ends were cut back, 4 bases at V and 5 bases at J, with 16 bases in the middle. CDR3 length equals 16 residues. Germline-derived CDR1 and CDR2 are SGHRS and YFSETQ. CDR3 region: CASSLRPSTDNSPLHF. As DNA, the CDR3 is TGCGCCAGCAGCCTACGCCCCTCAACGGATAATTCACCCCTCCACTTT.

This chain uses TRBV15 with TRBJ1-6; unclear D gene. This CDR3 comprises 14 residues. V dropped 3 bases and J dropped 0 bases, with 3 bases sitting between them. CDR1 is LNHNV and CDR2 is YYDKDF in the germline V gene (reference sequence). CDR3 region: CATSRSSYNSPLHF. The CDR3 nucleotides are TGTGCCACCAGCAGGAGCTCCTATAATTCACCCCTCCACTTT. Full variable domain (missing parts from reference TRBV15 and TRBJ1-6): DAMVIQNPRYQVTQFGKPVTLSCSQTLNHNVMYWYQQKSSQAPKLLFHYYDKDFNNEADTPDNFQSRRPNTSFCFLDIRSPGLGDTAMYLCATSRSSYNSPLHFGNGTRLTVT.

The chain combines TRBV2 with TRBJ2-2, with TRBD2 matching over 9 bases. The CDR3 spans 14 residues. J lost 4 bases, V lost 5 bases, and 2 bases had no gene match. Germline values: CDR1 SNHLY, CDR2 FYNNEI. CDR3 region: CASSLAGITGELFF. Here the CDR3 DNA reads TGTGCCAGCAGTCTAGCGGGGATCACCGGGGAGCTGTTTTTT.

The V call is TRBV29-1, the J call TRBJ2-5; 11 bases agree with TRBD2. V lost 5 bases, J lost 2 bases, and 4 bases stayed unmatched. The CDR3 is made up of 14 amino acids. Germline V gene sequence: CDR1 SQVTM, CDR2 ANQGSEA. CDR3 in DNA: TGCAGCGTTTGTAGCGGGGGGGGTCAAGAGACCCAGTACTTC. Amino acid sequence: CSVCSGGGQETQYF. The whole variable domain, filled in from reference TRBV29-1 and TRBJ2-5, reads SAVISQKPSRDICQRGTSLTIQCQVDSQVTMMFWYRQQPGQSLTLIATANQGSEATYESGFVIDKFPISRPNLTFSTLTVSNMSPEDSSIYLCSVCSGGGQETQYFGPGTRLLVL.

This clone has more than one count but fewer than ten. This chain uses TRBV2 with TRBJ2-5; a weak D match, TRBD2 (7 bases). Per germline, CDR1 SNHLY and CDR2 FYNNEI. This CDR3 comprises 13 residues. V lost 7 bases and J 2 bases, leaving 11 bases between the germline ends. The CDR3 DNA follows: TGTGCCAGCATGCGGGGGACACAAGAGACCCAGTACTTC. Encoded protein: CASMRGTQETQYF.

Only one count was recorded for this clone. V is TRBV27 and J is TRBJ1-2, with D unclear. The ends were cut back, 7 bases at V and 5 bases at J, with 11 bases in the middle. CDR1 and CDR2 from the germline V gene are MNHEY and SMNVEV (reference sequence). This CDR3 contains 12 residues. CDR3 sequence: CASMEAGYGYTF. The CDR3 nucleotides read TGTGCCAGCATGGAGGCTGGGTATGGCTACACCTTC.

The chain employs TRBV2 and TRBJ1-5; tentative D call: TRBD1 (5 bases). Germline lookup yields CDR1 SNHLY and CDR2 FYNNEI. V lost 4 bases and J lost 3, with 13 bases in between. This CDR3 is built from 15 residues. CDR3 coding DNA: TGTGCCAGCAGTGGCGACGGGACGGACAATCAGCCCCAGCATTTT. It is translated as CASSGDGTDNQPQHF. The entire variable domain, with the rest obtained from reference TRBV2 and TRBJ1-5, is as follows: EPEVTQTPSHQVTQMGQEVILRCVPISNHLYFYWYRQILGQKVEFLVSFYNNEISEKSEIFDDQFSVERPDGSNFTLKIRSTKLEDSAMYFCASSGDGTDNQPQHFGDGTRLSIL.

The chain carries TRBV7-2 and TRBJ1-2; weak D call: TRBD1 (6 bases). V lost 8 bases and J lost 4, with 14 bases in between. CDR1 and CDR2 (germline): SGHTA, FQGNSA. CDR3 length equals 13 residues. DNA for the CDR3: TGTGCCAGCGCCAGGGGTATCGGCTATGGCTACACCTTC. Encoded protein: CASARGIGYGYTF.

V and J are TRBV20-1 and TRBJ1-1, with unresolved D. The CDR3 runs to 11 residues. V lost 6 bases to trimming and J lost 2 bases, with 7 bases between them. Germline V gene data show CDR1 as DFQATT and CDR2 as SNEGSKA (reference sequence). The CDR3 region is CSAPPNTEAFF. The DNA of the CDR3 is TGCAGTGCCCCGCCCAACACTGAAGCTTTCTTT.

V and J are TRBV19 and TRBJ2-1; TRBD1 matches at 10 bases. CDR3 length: 18 residues. In germline, CDR1 is LNHDA, CDR2 SQIVND (reference sequence). Germline trimming cut 5 bases from V and 0 bases from J; bases unmatched to any gene: 10. The CDR3 reads CASSPGQGSRSSYNEQFF. Here the CDR3 DNA reads TGTGCCAGTAGTCCGGGACAGGGGTCCCGATCCTCCTACAATGAGCAGTTCTTC.

The gene calls are TRBV7-2 and TRBJ2-5, with 11 nucleotides matching TRBD2. V was clipped by 5 bases and J by 2 bases; unmatched bases: 4. There are 15 residues in the CDR3. The germline gives CDR1 SGHTA, CDR2 FQGNSA. This CDR3 is CASSNSGGAQETQYF. Here the CDR3 DNA reads TGTGCCAGCAGCAATAGCGGGGGGGCACAAGAGACCCAGTACTTC. The complete variable domain, with remaining parts taken from reference TRBV7-2 and TRBJ2-5, reads GAGVSQSPSNKVTEKGKDVELRCDPISGHTALYWYRQSLGQGLEFLIYFQGNSAPDKSGLPSDRFSAERTGGSVSTLTIQRTQQEDSAVYLCASSNSGGAQETQYFGPGTRLLVL.

J is TRBJ2-3 and V is TRBV25-1; no firm D call. The length of the CDR3 is 12 residues. The ends were cut back, 1 base at V and 10 bases at J, with 9 bases in the middle. Germline V CDR1 and CDR2: MGHDK, SYGVNS. CDR3 nucleotide sequence: TGTGCCAGCAGTGAATTGGTGTTTCCGCAGTATTTT. Its protein is CASSELVFPQYF.

This clone was detected a few times. The V gene is TRBV10-1, the J gene TRBJ1-4, with no clear D. Germline-derived CDR1 and CDR2 are WNHNN and SYGVQD (reference sequence). This CDR3 region has 13 residues. V shed 8 bases and J shed 3 bases, with 10 bases lying between them. CDR3 region: CASGEVANEKLFF. The CDR3 DNA follows: TGCGCCAGCGGGGAGGTAGCTAATGAAAAACTGTTTTTT.

This clone was detected once. The chain employs TRBV7-8 and TRBJ1-6, with D unresolved. CDR3 size: 18 residues. Germline CDR1 and CDR2: SGHVS and FQNEAQ. Trimming removed 5 bases from V and 0 bases from J, with 17 bases in between. The CDR3 here is CASSVPQAGSSYNSPLHF. CDR3 in DNA: TGTGCCAGCAGCGTACCCCAAGCAGGAAGCTCCTATAATTCACCCCTCCACTTT.

This sequence joins TRBV19 and TRBJ1-2; D remains unclear. This CDR3 spans 12 amino acids. Per the germline V gene, CDR1 is LNHDA and CDR2 is SQIVND (reference sequence). V lost 5 bases to trimming and J lost 8 bases, with 12 bases between them. Written as DNA, the CDR3 is TGTGCCAGTAGTGACCCCGGCGGGGGCTACACCTTC. Amino acids: CASSDPGGGYTF.

The chain's CDR3 is CASSLVTSTEAFF. In nucleotides, the CDR3 is TGTGCCAGCAGCTTAGTAACATCCACTGAAGCTTTCTTT. The chain employs TRBV11-3 and TRBJ1-1; unclear D gene. V lost 1 base and J 4 bases, leaving 7 bases between the germline ends. This CDR3 comprises 13 residues. Germline loops: CDR1 SGHNT, CDR2 YENEEA.

J is TRBJ2-5 and V is TRBV19, with a tentative D call TRBD1 (5 bases). V was trimmed by 5 bases and J by 4 bases, leaving 23 bases between them. The V gene's germline CDR1 is LNHDA and CDR2 SQIVND (reference sequence). This CDR3 spans 17 amino acids. CDR3 DNA: TGTGCCAGTAGTCTGGGTCTCGACTCCCTAAGGGGAGAGACCCAGTACTTC. It yields the protein CASSLGLDSLRGETQYF.

The chain combines TRBV29-1 with TRBJ1-2; D gene ambiguous. The ends were cut back, 3 bases at V and 0 bases at J, with 2 bases in the middle. Germline V gene data show CDR1 as SQVTM and CDR2 as ANQGSEA. This CDR3 is 11 amino acids long. CDR3: CSVETNYGYTF. DNA for the CDR3: TGCAGCGTTGAGACTAACTATGGCTACACCTTC.

This sequence joins TRBV7-8 and TRBJ2-7; perhaps D is TRBD1 or TRBD2 (5 bases each). Trimming pared 1 base from V and 6 bases from J, leaving 13 bases between. Germline V CDR1 and CDR2: SGHVS, FQNEAQ. This CDR3 has 14 residues. CDR3 DNA: TGTGCCAGCAGCTTAGGGGGGTACCGAGTCGAGCAGTACTTC. As protein: CASSLGGYRVEQYF.

The rearrangement uses TRBV9 and TRBJ1-1; D unclear. The V gene lost 4 bases and the J gene lost 1 base, with 14 bases spanning the gap. Germline CDR1 is SGDLS and CDR2 is YYNGEE. The length of the CDR3 is 15 residues. CDR3 sequence (DNA): TGTGCCAGCAGCCCTATGCCCCGACCGAACACTGAAGCTTTCTTT. This gives the protein CASSPMPRPNTEAFF.

This chain links TRBV19 with TRBJ2-6; unclear D gene. V was shortened by 9 bases and J by 0 bases, with 9 bases between the two germline ends. This CDR3 has 14 residues. CDR1 is LNHDA, CDR2 SQIVND, per germline (reference sequence). In DNA, the CDR3 is TGTGCCAGCGGACCGGCCTCTGGGGCCAACGTCCTGACTTTC. This translates into CASGPASGANVLTF.

The chain couples TRBV25-1 to TRBJ2-7; D gene unclear. CDR1 and CDR2 (germline): MGHDK, SYGVNS. V lost 1 base and J lost 6, with 10 bases in between. The CDR3 contains 13 residues. The CDR3 bases are TGTGCCAGCAGTGAATCAGAGCTTGGCGAGCAGTACTTC. Translated, it gives CASSESELGEQYF.

Note on this clone: Other DNA sequences in the same sample also yield this CDR3. This chain uses TRBV7-2 with TRBJ2-7; D gene uncertain. V was trimmed by 3 bases and J by 1 base, leaving 10 bases between them. CDR1 is SGHTA and CDR2 is FQGNSA in the germline V gene. This CDR3 contains 14 residues. CDR3 nucleotides: TGTGCCAGCAGCTTGGACCCCCCTTCCTACGAGCAGTACTTC. Amino acids: CASSLDPPSYEQYF. Together with reference TRBV7-2 and TRBJ2-7, the CDR3 gives the full variable domain: GAGVSQSPSNKVTEKGKDVELRCDPISGHTALYWYRQSLGQGLEFLIYFQGNSAPDKSGLPSDRFSAERTGGSVSTLTIQRTQQEDSAVYLCASSLDPPSYEQYFGPGTRLTVT.

V gene TRBV6-5 combines with J gene TRBJ1-6, with TRBD1 identical over 7 bases. V dropped 5 bases and J dropped 10; count of bases not matched to a gene: 11. This CDR3 comprises 15 residues. Germline V gene sequence: CDR1 MNHEY, CDR2 SVGAGI. CDR3 nucleotide sequence: TGTGCCAGCAGTACAGGACAGGTCAGTGGGTCACCCCTCCACTTT. Protein product: CASSTGQVSGSPLHF.

This sequence joins TRBV5-4 and TRBJ1-2; no clear D. The germline V gene has CDR1 SGHNT and CDR2 YYREEE (reference sequence). The length of the CDR3 is 15 residues. V lost 2 bases, J lost 0 bases, and 11 bases lay in between. The CDR3, as DNA: TGTGCCAGCAGCTTCTACCCACAAGCTAACTATGGCTACACCTTC. Its translation is CASSFYPQANYGYTF. Full variable domain (rest looked up from reference TRBV5-4 and TRBJ1-2): ETGVTQSPTHLIKTRGQQVTLRCSSQSGHNTVSWYQQALGQGPQFIFQYYREEENGRGNFPPRFSGLQFPNYSSELNVNALELDDSALYLCASSFYPQANYGYTFGSGTRLTVV.

This chain uses TRBV5-1 with TRBJ2-7; D call uncertain. V was clipped by 2 bases and J by 6 bases, with 6 bases between them. CDR3 length equals 11 residues. Germline values: CDR1 SGHRS, CDR2 YFSETQ. Here the CDR3 DNA reads TGCGCCAGCAGCTTTCTGAGCGAGCAGTACTTC. This codes for CASSFLSEQYF.

The rearrangement joins TRBV6-5 to TRBJ1-1; D might be TRBD1 (6 bases). The CDR3 length is 15 residues. Germline V lookup: CDR1 MNHEY, CDR2 SVGAGI. The ends were cut back, 0 bases at V and 2 bases at J, with 10 bases in the middle. CDR3 DNA: TGTGCCAGCAGTTACTCGACAGGACTCAACACTGAAGCTTTCTTT. Protein product: CASSYSTGLNTEAFF.

The chain links TRBV5-4 to TRBJ2-1, with D tentatively TRBD1 or TRBD2 (5 bases each). This CDR3 has 13 residues. Trimming cost V 1 base and J 10 bases, with 12 bases left between them. CDR1 and CDR2 (germline): SGHNT, YYREEE (reference sequence). CDR3 nucleotide sequence: TGTGCCAGCAGCTTGAGAGGGGTTGGAGAGCAGTTCTTC. As protein: CASSLRGVGEQFF.

The genes are TRBV29-1 and TRBJ2-7; D might be TRBD1 (6 bases). V gave up 6 bases and J gave up 1 base, with 13 bases separating them. The CDR3 is made up of 13 amino acids. Germline V lookup: CDR1 SQVTM, CDR2 ANQGSEA. The CDR3 reads CSVGATASYEQYF. The CDR3 DNA sequence: TGCAGCGTGGGGGCGACAGCATCCTACGAGCAGTACTTC.